Listed here are 11 T cell receptor beta chains from one sample, sequenced in a study of radiotherapy plus CTLA-4 blockade in lung cancer. Sequenced by immunoSEQ multiplex PCR; TCRdb stores in-frame clones only, minus some. In the table there are around 65,000 clones, roughly 80% of which are singletons. The specimen comprised peripheral blood, sampled from a patient treated with radiotherapy plus ipilimumab. These receptors originate from a human donor with non-small cell lung cancer who had a complete response to radiotherapy plus ipilimumab.

The chain joins TRBV18 to TRBJ2-4; TRBD1 matches 9 bases. The V gene end was trimmed by 1 base and the J gene end by 3 bases; junction bases not matched to a gene: 4. This CDR3 comprises 16 residues. Germline V gives CDR1 KGHSH, CDR2 LQKENI. The CDR3, as DNA: TGTGCCAGCTCACCACTGGGACAGGGCCTCAAAAACATTCAGTACTTC. This codes for CASSPLGQGLKNIQYF.

Here the CDR3 DNA reads TGTGCCAGCTCACGGGCGACGAACACCGGGGAGCTGTTTTTT. Its protein is CASSRATNTGELFF. This chain joins TRBV18 and TRBJ2-2, with D hard to call. The germline CDR1 and CDR2 sequences are KGHSH and LQKENI. V was cut by 4 bases and J by 0 bases, with 6 bases left in between. The CDR3 has 14 amino acids.

V gene TRBV6-4 combines with J gene TRBJ2-3, with D possibly TRBD2 on 6 matching bases. The germline V gene encodes CDR1 MRHNA and CDR2 SNTAGT. The CDR3 consists of 15 residues. V was clipped by 5 bases and J by 0 bases, with 12 bases between them. CDR3 loop: CASSSYGGSTDTQYF. The CDR3 nucleotides read TGTGCCAGCAGTTCCTACGGGGGAAGCACAGATACGCAGTATTTT.

V and J are TRBV2 and TRBJ1-1, with 9 bases matching TRBD1. This CDR3 is 13 amino acids long. Unmatched junction bases numbered 7, after V lost 6 bases and J lost 8 bases. Germline CDR1 is SNHLY and CDR2 is FYNNEI. The chain's CDR3 is CASRADGQGEAFF. In DNA form, the CDR3 reads TGTGCCAGCAGGGCTGATGGACAGGGGGAAGCTTTCTTT.

This sequence joins TRBV10-3 and TRBJ2-7; 11 nucleotides line up with TRBD1. The germline gives CDR1 ENHRY, CDR2 SYGVKD. Losses at the gene ends were 4 bases for V and 3 bases for J; bases not matched to a gene: 8. CDR3 length: 16 amino acids. CDR3 sequence (DNA): TGTGCCATCAGTGTCTTCGGGACAGGGGGAGACTACGAGCAGTACTTC. This translates into CAISVFGTGGDYEQYF.

CDR3 region: CASSVSGRADTQYF. CDR3 in DNA: TGTGCCAGCAGTGTTAGCGGGAGGGCAGATACGCAGTATTTT. V and J are TRBV6-1 and TRBJ2-3; 11 bases match TRBD2. V was clipped by 4 bases and J by 4 bases; unmatched bases: 1. This CDR3 spans 14 amino acids. CDR1 and CDR2 (germline): MNHNS, SASEGT.

The chain has TRBV10-1 and TRBJ1-2, with D maybe TRBD1 (6 bases). This CDR3 has 16 amino acids. From germline, CDR1 is WNHNN and CDR2 SYGVQD (reference sequence). V lost 6 bases and J 2 bases, leaving 19 bases between the germline ends. The CDR3 protein is CASSQGSGGSNYGYTF. The DNA of the CDR3 is TGCGCCAGCAGCCAGGGGTCCGGAGGTTCAAACTATGGCTACACCTTC.

The V call is TRBV2, the J call TRBJ1-6; 12 bases fit TRBD1. Germline values: CDR1 SNHLY, CDR2 FYNNEI. The CDR3 covers 16 residues. With V trimmed by 6 bases and J by 7 bases, 7 bases remained unmatched. The CDR3 DNA is TGTGCCAGCAGGTCCGGGACAGGGGGCGTGAATTCACCCCTCCACTTT. Its protein product is CASRSGTGGVNSPLHF.

This chain links TRBV27 with TRBJ2-1, with TRBD2 matching over 12 bases. Germline V lookup: CDR1 MNHEY, CDR2 SMNVEV (reference sequence). Trimming at V came to 1 base and at J to 7 bases, leaving 2 bases not matched to a gene. The CDR3 spans 15 residues. CDR3 in amino acids: CASSLWLAGGNEQFF. The CDR3 nucleotides are TGTGCCAGCAGTTTATGGCTAGCGGGAGGGAATGAGCAGTTCTTC.

This chain uses TRBV7-2 with TRBJ1-5; 10 nucleotides line up with TRBD1. The germline V gene has CDR1 SGHTA and CDR2 FQGNSA. V dropped 1 base and J dropped 0; count of bases not matched to a gene: 3. The length of the CDR3 is 17 residues. The CDR3 protein is CASSLGTGGYSNQPQHF. CDR3 sequence (DNA): TGTGCCAGCAGCTTAGGGACAGGGGGATATAGCAATCAGCCCCAGCATTTT.

The chain has TRBV2 and TRBJ1-5; D is undetermined. In germline, CDR1 is SNHLY, CDR2 FYNNEI. The V end lost 3 bases, the J end lost 6 bases, and 6 bases lay between the germline ends. The CDR3 extends over 12 amino acids. CDR3 region: CASSEVGQPQHF. The CDR3 bases are TGTGCCAGCAGTGAGGTTGGTCAGCCCCAGCATTTT. Combining the CDR3 with reference TRBV2 and TRBJ1-5 gives the whole variable domain EPEVTQTPSHQVTQMGQEVILRCVPISNHLYFYWYRQILGQKVEFLVSFYNNEISEKSEIFDDQFSVERPDGSNFTLKIRSTKLEDSAMYFCASSEVGQPQHFGDGTRLSIL.